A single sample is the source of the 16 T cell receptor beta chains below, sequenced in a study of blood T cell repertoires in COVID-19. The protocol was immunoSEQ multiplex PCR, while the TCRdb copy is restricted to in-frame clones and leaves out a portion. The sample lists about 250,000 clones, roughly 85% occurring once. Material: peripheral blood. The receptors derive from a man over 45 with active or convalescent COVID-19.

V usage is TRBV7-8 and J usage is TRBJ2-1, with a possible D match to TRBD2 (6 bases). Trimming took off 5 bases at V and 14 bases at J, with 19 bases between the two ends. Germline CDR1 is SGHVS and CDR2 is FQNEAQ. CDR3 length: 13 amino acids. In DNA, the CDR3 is TGTGCCAGCAGCCCCAGCGCTGGGGGGTCTGAGTTCTTC. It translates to CASSPSAGGSEFF. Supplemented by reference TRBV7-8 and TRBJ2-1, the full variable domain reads GAGVSQSPRYKVAKRGQDVALRCDPISGHVSLFWYQQALGQGPEFLTYFQNEAQLDKSGLPSDRFFAERPEGSVSTLKIQRTQQEDSAVYLCASSPSAGGSEFFGPGTRLTVL.

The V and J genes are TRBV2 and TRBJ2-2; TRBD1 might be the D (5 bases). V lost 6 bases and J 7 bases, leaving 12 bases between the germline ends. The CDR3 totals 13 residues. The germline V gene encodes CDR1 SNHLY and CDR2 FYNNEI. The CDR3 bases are TGTGCCAGCAGACAGGTTCTGTACGGGGAGCTGTTTTTT. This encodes CASRQVLYGELFF.

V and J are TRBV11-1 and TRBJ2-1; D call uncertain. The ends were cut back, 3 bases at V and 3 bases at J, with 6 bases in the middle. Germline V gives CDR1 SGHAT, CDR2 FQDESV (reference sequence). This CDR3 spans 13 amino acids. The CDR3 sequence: CASSFDNYNEQFF. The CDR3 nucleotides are TGTGCCAGCAGCTTCGACAACTACAATGAGCAGTTCTTC.

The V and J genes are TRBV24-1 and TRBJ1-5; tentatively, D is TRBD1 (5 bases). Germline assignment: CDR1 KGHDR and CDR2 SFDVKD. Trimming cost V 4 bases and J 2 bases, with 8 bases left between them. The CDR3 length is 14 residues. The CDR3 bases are TGTGCCACCAGTGAGGGAGGGGGCAATCAGCCCCAGCATTTT. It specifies CATSEGGGNQPQHF.

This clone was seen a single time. The CDR3: CAWTPRTAGYGYTF. DNA for the CDR3: TGTGCCTGGACACCCCGAACAGCAGGCTATGGCTACACCTTC. This chain joins TRBV30 and TRBJ1-2; D gene ambiguous. The length of the CDR3 is 14 residues. CDR1 and CDR2 from the germline V gene are GTSNPN and SVGIG (reference sequence). The V gene lost 4 bases and the J gene lost 4 bases, with 16 bases spanning the gap.

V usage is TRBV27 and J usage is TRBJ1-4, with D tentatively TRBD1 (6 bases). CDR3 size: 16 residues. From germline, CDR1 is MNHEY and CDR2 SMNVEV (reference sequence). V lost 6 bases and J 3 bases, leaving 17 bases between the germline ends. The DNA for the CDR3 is TGTGCCAGCAGCCTCCGGGTAGGGGGAGCTAATGAAAAACTGTTTTTT. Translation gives CASSLRVGGANEKLFF.

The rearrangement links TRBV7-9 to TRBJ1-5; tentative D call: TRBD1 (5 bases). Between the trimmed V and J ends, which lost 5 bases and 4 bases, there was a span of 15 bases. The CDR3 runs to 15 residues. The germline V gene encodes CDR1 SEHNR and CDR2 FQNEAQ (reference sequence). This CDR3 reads CASSDGTRRNQPQHF. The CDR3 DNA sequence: TGTGCCAGCAGCGACGGGACTCGGAGGAATCAGCCCCAGCATTTT.

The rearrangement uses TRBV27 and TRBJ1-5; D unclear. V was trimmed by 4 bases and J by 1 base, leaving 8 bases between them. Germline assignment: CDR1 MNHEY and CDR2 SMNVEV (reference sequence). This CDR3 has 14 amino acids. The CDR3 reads CASSSRGSNQPQHF. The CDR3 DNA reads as TGTGCCAGCAGTTCACGGGGAAGCAATCAGCCCCAGCATTTT.

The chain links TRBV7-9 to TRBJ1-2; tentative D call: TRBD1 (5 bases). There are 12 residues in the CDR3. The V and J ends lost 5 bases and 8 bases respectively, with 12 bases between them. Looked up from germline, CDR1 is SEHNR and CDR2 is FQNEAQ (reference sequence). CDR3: CASSPRVLGYTF. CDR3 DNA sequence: TGTGCCAGCAGCCCCAGGGTTCTGGGCTACACCTTC. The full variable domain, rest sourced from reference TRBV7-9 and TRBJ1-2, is DTGVSQNPRHKITKRGQNVTFRCDPISEHNRLYWYRQTLGQGPEFLTYFQNEAQLEKSRLLSDRFSAERPKGSFSTLEIQRTEQGDSAMYLCASSPRVLGYTFGSGTRLTVV.

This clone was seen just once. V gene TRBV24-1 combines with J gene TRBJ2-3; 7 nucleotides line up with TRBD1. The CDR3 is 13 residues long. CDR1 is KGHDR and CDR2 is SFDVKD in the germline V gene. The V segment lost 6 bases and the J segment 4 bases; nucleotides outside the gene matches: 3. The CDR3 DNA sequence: TGTGCCACCAGTAGGCAGGGGGCAGATACGCAGTATTTT. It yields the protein CATSRQGADTQYF.

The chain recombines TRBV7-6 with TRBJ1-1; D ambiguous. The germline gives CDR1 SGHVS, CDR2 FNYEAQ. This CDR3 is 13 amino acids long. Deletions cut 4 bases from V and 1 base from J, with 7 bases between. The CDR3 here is CASSSTRNTEAFF. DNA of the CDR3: TGTGCCAGCAGCTCGACACGGAACACTGAAGCTTTCTTT.

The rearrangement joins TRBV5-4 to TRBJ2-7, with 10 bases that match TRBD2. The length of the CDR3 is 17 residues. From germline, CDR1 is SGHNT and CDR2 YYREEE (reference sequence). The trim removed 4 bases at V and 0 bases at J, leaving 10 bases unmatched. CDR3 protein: CASSTNQAGGYSYEQYF. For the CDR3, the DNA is TGTGCCAGCAGCACCAACCAAGCGGGAGGGTACTCCTACGAGCAGTACTTC.

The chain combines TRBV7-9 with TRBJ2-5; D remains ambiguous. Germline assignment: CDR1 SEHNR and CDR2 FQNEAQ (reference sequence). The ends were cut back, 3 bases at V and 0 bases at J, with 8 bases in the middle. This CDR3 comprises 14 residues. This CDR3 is CASSLRLDQETQYF. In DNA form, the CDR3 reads TGTGCCAGCAGCTTGCGGCTAGACCAAGAGACCCAGTACTTC.

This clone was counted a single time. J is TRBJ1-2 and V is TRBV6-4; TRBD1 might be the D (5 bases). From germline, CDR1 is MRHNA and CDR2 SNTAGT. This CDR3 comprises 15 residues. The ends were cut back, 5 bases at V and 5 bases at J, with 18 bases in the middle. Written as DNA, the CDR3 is TGTGCCAGCAGTTTAGTGCCGGGACTGCAGTATGGCTACACCTTC. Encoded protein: CASSLVPGLQYGYTF.

This CDR3 reads CASRGEGNEQFF. For the CDR3, the DNA is TGTGCCAGCAGGGGGGAGGGCAATGAGCAGTTCTTC. The rearrangement uses TRBV6-5 and TRBJ2-1, with 7 bases that match TRBD2. V shed 6 bases and J 6 bases; nucleotides not matched to a gene: 2. Germline V gene data show CDR1 as MNHEY and CDR2 as SVGAGI. The CDR3 is made up of 12 amino acids.

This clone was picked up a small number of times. The CDR3 loop is CASSRDRAHSEQYF. The DNA of the CDR3 is TGTGCCAGCAGCCGAGACAGGGCCCACTCCGAGCAGTACTTC. The J gene is TRBJ2-7, the V gene TRBV7-8, with 7 positions matching TRBD1. Germline CDR1 reads SGHVS; CDR2 reads FQNEAQ. The junction had 10 bases not matched to a gene; V was cut back by 5 bases and J by 6 bases. This CDR3 spans 14 amino acids.